The T cell receptor (beta chain) described here comes from a study of CD8 T cells in ankylosing spondylitis. Findings and caveats of the study: Earlier literature documents some of the motif variants in reactive arthritis synovial fluid and blood. Disease-linked clones displayed a CD8+ phenotype and appeared relatively rarely in peripheral blood. Several highly homologous variants formed a TCR beta motif that appeared characteristic of ankylosing spondylitis blood. Reports say disease-linked clones showed up significantly more in matched ankylosing spondylitis synovial fluid.

Researchers built TCR beta libraries using quantitative 5'-RACE with molecular barcodes. TCRdb re-called the 5' RACE reads through MiXCR, storing one row per CDR3 protein. The table has 220,000 or so distinct CDR3 sequences, about a sixth seen once. The length of the CDR3 is 14 residues. Trimming cost V 0 bases and J 5 bases, with 5 bases left between them. Per the germline V gene, CDR1 is SNHLY and CDR2 is FYNNEI. The sample holds a few counts of this clonotype. Its specificity is unknown. This chain uses TRBV2 with TRBJ1-6; D might be TRBD1 (5 bases). The TCR was taken from a male donor with ankylosing spondylitis. Sequenced sample: blood, either unsorted or a sorted T cell fraction (not recorded which). CDR3 in amino acids: CASSEAGDNSPLHF. The CDR3 region has the DNA TGTGCCAGCAGTGAAGCAGGGGATAATTCACCCCTCCACTTT.